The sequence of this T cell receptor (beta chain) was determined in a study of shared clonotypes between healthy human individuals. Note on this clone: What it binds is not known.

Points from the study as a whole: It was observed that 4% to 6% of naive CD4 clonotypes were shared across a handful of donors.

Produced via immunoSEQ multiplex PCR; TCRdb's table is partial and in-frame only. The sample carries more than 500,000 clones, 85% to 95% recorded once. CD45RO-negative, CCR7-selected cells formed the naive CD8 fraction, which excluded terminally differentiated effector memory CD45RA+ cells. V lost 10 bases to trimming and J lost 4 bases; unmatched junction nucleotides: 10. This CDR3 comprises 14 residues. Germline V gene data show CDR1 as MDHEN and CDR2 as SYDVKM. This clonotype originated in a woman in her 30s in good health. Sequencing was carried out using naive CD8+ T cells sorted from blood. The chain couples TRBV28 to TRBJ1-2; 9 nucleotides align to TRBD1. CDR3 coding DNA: TGTGCCACCTTTACAGGGGGCTTGGTCTATGGCTACACCTTC. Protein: CATFTGGLVYGYTF.